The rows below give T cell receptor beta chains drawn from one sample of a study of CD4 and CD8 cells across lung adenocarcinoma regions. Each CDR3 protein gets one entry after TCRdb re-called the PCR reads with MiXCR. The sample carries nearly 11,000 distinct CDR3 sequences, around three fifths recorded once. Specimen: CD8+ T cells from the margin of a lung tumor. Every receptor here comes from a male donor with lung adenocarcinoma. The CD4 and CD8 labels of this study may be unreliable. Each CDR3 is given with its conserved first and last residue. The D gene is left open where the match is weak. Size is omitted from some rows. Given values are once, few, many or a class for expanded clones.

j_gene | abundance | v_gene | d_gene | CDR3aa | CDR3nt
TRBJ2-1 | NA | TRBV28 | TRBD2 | CASSLLAEAHNEQFF | TGTGCCAGCAGTCTCCTAGCGGAGGCCCACAATGAGCAGTTCTTC
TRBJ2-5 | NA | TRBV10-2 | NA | CASRKGTLKETQYF | TGCGCCAGCAGAAAGGGGACCCTGAAAGAGACCCAGTACTTC
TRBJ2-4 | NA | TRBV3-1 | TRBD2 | CASSQEEREAQDTQYF | TGTGCCAGCAGCCAAGAGGAGCGGGAGGCCCAAGATACGCAGTACTTC
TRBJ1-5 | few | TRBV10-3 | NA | CASSESGSNQPQHF | TGTGCCAGCAGTGAGTCAGGTAGCAATCAGCCCCAGCATTTT
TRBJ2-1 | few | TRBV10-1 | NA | CASSESRGSYNEQFF | TGCGCCAGCAGTGAGTCTAGGGGGTCCTACAATGAGCAGTTCTTC
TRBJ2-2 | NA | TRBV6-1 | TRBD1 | CASSARTGGGTGELFF | TGTGCCAGCAGTGCCAGAACAGGGGGCGGCACCGGGGAGCTGTTTTTT
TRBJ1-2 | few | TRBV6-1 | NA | CASSERGAYGYTF | TGTGCCAGCAGCGAAAGAGGGGCCTATGGCTACACCTTC
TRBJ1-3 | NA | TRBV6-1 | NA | CASRPDSYSGNTIYF | TGTGCCAGCAGGCCAGACAGTTACTCTGGAAACACCATATATTTT
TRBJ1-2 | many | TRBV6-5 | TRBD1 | CASSYGTGGYGYTF | TGTGCCAGCAGTTACGGAACAGGGGGCTATGGCTACACCTTC
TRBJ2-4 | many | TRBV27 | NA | CASSARTSLAKNIQYF | TGTGCCAGCAGCGCTCGGACATCCTTAGCCAAAAACATTCAGTACTTC
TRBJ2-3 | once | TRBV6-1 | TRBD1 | CASRQGISTDTQYF | TGTGCCAGCCGACAGGGAATATCCACAGATACGCAGTATTTT
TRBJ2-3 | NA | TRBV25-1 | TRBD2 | CASSASIGAGEGDTQYF | TGTGCCAGCAGTGCTTCAATAGGGGCGGGAGAGGGGGATACGCAGTATTTT
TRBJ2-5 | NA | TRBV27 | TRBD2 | CASSFGRVWAETQYF | TGTGCCAGCAGTTTCGGGAGGGTTTGGGCAGAGACCCAGTACTTC
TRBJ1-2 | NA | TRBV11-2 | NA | CASSQSPGDYGYTF | TGTGCCAGCAGCCAGTCACCCGGGGACTATGGCTACACCTTC
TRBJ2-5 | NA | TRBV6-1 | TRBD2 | CASTKPGGGETQYF | TGTGCCAGCACTAAACCGGGGGGGGGAGAGACCCAGTACTTC
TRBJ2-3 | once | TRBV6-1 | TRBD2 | CASIGLGSTDTQYF | TGTGCCAGCATCGGACTAGGGAGCACAGATACGCAGTATTTT
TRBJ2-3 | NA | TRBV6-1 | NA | CASSGRAVGTGEQYF | TGTGCCAGCAGCGGCCGGGCGGTGGGGACCGGGGAGCAGTATTTT
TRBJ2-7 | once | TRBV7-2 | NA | CASSFDMRDEQYF | TGTGCCAGCAGCTTTGACATGAGGGACGAGCAGTACTTC
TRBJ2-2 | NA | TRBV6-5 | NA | CASRYRGSNTGELFF | TGTGCCAGCCGCTACCGCGGGTCGAACACCGGGGAGCTGTTTTTT
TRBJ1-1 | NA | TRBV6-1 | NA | CASRSSGKNTEAFF | TGTGCCAGCAGGAGTTCGGGCAAGAACACTGAAGCTTTCTTT
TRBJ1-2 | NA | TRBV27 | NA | CASSLVSGSSYGYTF | TGTGCCAGCAGTTTAGTGTCTGGCAGTAGCTATGGCTACACCTTC
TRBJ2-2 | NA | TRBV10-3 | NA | CAARLVGTGELFF | TGTGCCGCCCGGCTGGTGGGAACCGGGGAGCTGTTTTTT
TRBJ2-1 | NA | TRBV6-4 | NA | CASSEEVRFEQFF | TGTGCCAGCAGTGAGGAGGTGAGGTTTGAGCAGTTCTTC
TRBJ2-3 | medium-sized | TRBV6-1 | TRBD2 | CASSKVGLAADTQYF | TGTGCCAGCTCCAAAGTCGGACTAGCGGCAGATACGCAGTATTTT
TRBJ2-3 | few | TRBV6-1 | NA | CASILGDTDTQYF | TGTGCCAGCATATTGGGGGATACAGATACGCAGTATTTT
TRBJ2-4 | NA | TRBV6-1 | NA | CASSEAGPWVEDTQYF | TGTGCCAGCAGTGAAGCGGGGCCGTGGGTCGAAGACACGCAGTACTTC
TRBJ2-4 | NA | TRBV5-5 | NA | CASSSSASGLRATDIQYF | TGTGCCAGCAGCTCCAGCGCGTCTGGGCTGAGAGCCACAGATATTCAGTACTTC
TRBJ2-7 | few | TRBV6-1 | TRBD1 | CASIGQGAYEQYF | TGTGCCAGCATTGGACAGGGAGCCTACGAGCAGTACTTC
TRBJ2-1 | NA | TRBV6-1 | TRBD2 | CASRSPGGSNEQFF | TGTGCCAGCAGGAGTCCGGGAGGTAGTAATGAGCAGTTCTTC
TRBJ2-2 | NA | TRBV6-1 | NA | CASSKGEAGELFF | TGTGCCAGCAGTAAAGGGGAAGCCGGGGAGCTGTTTTTT
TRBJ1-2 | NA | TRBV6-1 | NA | CASSESGGGGYGYTF | TGTGCCAGCAGTGAATCCGGCGGGGGGGGCTATGGCTACACCTTC
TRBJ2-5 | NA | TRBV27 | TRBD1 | CAAGPGGPDQEIQYF | TGTGCCGCGGGGCCAGGGGGCCCGGACCAAGAGATCCAGTACTTC
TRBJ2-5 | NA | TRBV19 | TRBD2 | CASRGAVGAGEGETQYF | TGTGCCAGTCGAGGGGCAGTTGGGGCGGGAGAGGGAGAGACCCAGTACTTC
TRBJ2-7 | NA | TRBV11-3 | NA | CGGTRRGATDMQYF | TGTGGCGGCACGCGGCGGGGAGCCACAGACATGCAGTACTTC
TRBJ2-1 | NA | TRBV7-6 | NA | CASSQGGQYEQFF | TGTGCCAGCAGCCAGGGGGGGCAGTATGAGCAGTTCTTC
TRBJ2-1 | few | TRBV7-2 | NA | CASSLVSYNEQFF | TGTGCCAGCAGCTTAGTTTCCTACAATGAGCAGTTCTTC
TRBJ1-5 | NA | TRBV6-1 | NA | CASRIHSNQPQHF | TGTGCCAGCAGAATCCATAGCAATCAGCCCCAGCATTTT
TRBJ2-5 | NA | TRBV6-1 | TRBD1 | CASTGTAILKTQYF | TGTGCCAGCACCGGGACAGCTATTCTCAAAACCCAGTACTTC
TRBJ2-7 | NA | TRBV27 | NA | CASSLLTGSEQYF | TGTGCCAGCAGTTTATTAACCGGGAGTGAGCAGTACTTC
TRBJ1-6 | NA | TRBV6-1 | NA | CASSASSSYNSPLHF | TGTGCCAGCAGTGCCAGCAGCTCCTATAATTCACCCCTCCACTTT
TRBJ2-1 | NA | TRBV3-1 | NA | CASSPDIYNEQFF | TGTGCCAGCAGCCCGGACATCTACAATGAGCAGTTCTTC
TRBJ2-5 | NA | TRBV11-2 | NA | CASSLGAGPQETQYF | TGTGCCAGCAGCTTAGGTGCGGGGCCACAAGAGACCCAGTACTTC
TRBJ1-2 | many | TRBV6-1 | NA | CASSEKGWYGYTF | TGTGCCAGCAGTGAGAAGGGGTGGTATGGCTACACCTTC
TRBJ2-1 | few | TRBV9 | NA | CASSVSGGLSSYNEQFF | TGTGCCAGCAGCGTATCTGGGGGGCTGAGCTCCTACAATGAGCAGTTCTTC
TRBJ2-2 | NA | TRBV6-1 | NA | CASSGRPVRTDELFF | TGTGCCAGCAGCGGACGGCCTGTTAGGACAGATGAGCTGTTTTTT
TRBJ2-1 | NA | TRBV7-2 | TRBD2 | CASSLGGGPNEQFF | TGTGCCAGCAGCTTAGGCGGGGGACCCAATGAGCAGTTCTTC
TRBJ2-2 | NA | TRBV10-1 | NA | CASSGSGSGELFF | TGCGCCAGCAGTGGCAGTGGGTCCGGGGAGCTGTTTTTT